The next 23 T cell receptor beta chains were all read from a single sample in a study of identifying expanded T cells in peripheral blood. Sequencing was performed with immunoSEQ multiplex PCR; in TCRdb, only in-frame clones are kept and a portion is missing. The sample shows approximately 81,000 clones, over 80% of them seen only once. Sequencing was performed on blood. These receptors all come from a person aged 18 to 70 in good health.

V is TRBV28 and J is TRBJ1-2; no reliable D call. CDR3 size: 14 residues. Trimming took off 7 bases at V and 1 base at J, with 13 bases between the two ends. In germline, CDR1 is MDHEN, CDR2 SYDVKM. The CDR3 region is CASTDDTSNYGYTF. DNA of the CDR3: TGTGCCAGCACCGACGACACTAGTAACTATGGCTACACCTTC.

This chain uses TRBV6-1 with TRBJ1-5, with D hard to call. Germline V gene lookup returns CDR1 MNHNS and CDR2 SASEGT. The CDR3 loop spans 17 amino acids. The germline V and J ends were trimmed by 2 bases and 2 bases, with 16 bases remaining between them. CDR3 sequence (DNA): TGTGCCAGCAGTGAAACTGTGGGGTTTTGGGGCAATCAGCCCCAGCATTTT. Its translation is CASSETVGFWGNQPQHF.

This clone was counted only a few times. The chain combines TRBV9 with TRBJ1-2; D is uncertain. Germline V lookup: CDR1 SGDLS, CDR2 YYNGEE. The CDR3 extends over 13 amino acids. V shed 0 bases and J shed 7 bases, with 10 bases lying between them. The CDR3 bases are TGTGCCAGCAGCGTAGTAAGGACGGGTGGCTACACCTTC. Its translation is CASSVVRTGGYTF. Variable domain in full (rest from reference TRBV9 and TRBJ1-2): DSGVTQTPKHLITATGQRVTLRCSPRSGDLSVYWYQQSLDQGLQFLIQYYNGEERAKGNILERFSAQQFPDLHSELNLSSLELGDSALYFCASSVVRTGGYTFGSGTRLTVV.

This clone has a handful of counts. The J gene is TRBJ2-3, the V gene TRBV2, with 11 positions matching TRBD2. Germline trimming cut 2 bases from V and 6 bases from J; bases unmatched to any gene: 13. This CDR3 is built from 18 residues. Germline CDR1 reads SNHLY; CDR2 reads FYNNEI. The CDR3 sequence: CASSERRLAGGRKDTQYF. The DNA of the CDR3 is TGTGCCAGCAGTGAACGTCGGCTAGCGGGGGGCCGGAAGGATACGCAGTATTTT.

This chain connects TRBV27 to TRBJ2-1, with 8 bases aligning to TRBD1. V gave up 5 bases and J gave up 6 bases; unmatched junction bases: 15. This CDR3 contains 17 residues. Germline-derived CDR1 and CDR2 are MNHEY and SMNVEV (reference sequence). In nucleotides, the CDR3 is TGTGCCAGCAGTCAAGATCCCCGACAGGGGCCTAGCAATGAGCAGTTCTTC. Translation gives CASSQDPRQGPSNEQFF.

V and J are TRBV19 and TRBJ2-5; 7 bases match TRBD2. The germline CDR1 and CDR2 sequences are LNHDA and SQIVND (reference sequence). The length of the CDR3 is 15 residues. With V trimmed by 7 bases and J by 4 bases, 12 bases remained unmatched. The DNA of the CDR3 is TGTGCCAGTACCATCGGGGGGAGAGGAAGAGAGACCCAGTACTTC. Translation: CASTIGGRGRETQYF.

The chain is built from TRBV6-6 and TRBJ1-3; 7 bases are a match to TRBD1. CDR1 and CDR2 (germline): MNHNY, SVGAGI (reference sequence). Unmatched junction bases numbered 6, after V lost 2 bases and J lost 2 bases. This CDR3 comprises 16 residues. CDR3 region: CASSYATGLTGNTIYF. The CDR3 DNA sequence: TGTGCCAGCAGTTACGCGACAGGGCTCACTGGAAACACCATATATTTT.

The chain uses TRBV2 and TRBJ2-2, with TRBD2 identical over 7 bases. Germline assignment: CDR1 SNHLY and CDR2 FYNNEI. J was trimmed by 6 bases and V by 7 bases; bases with no gene match: 11. The CDR3 length is 15 residues. The CDR3 region is CASTWTRGRSGELFF. For the CDR3, the DNA is TGTGCCAGCACCTGGACTAGAGGACGGTCCGGGGAGCTGTTTTTT.

CDR3 region: CASSLRDYAYNEQFF. CDR3 DNA sequence: TGTGCCAGCAGCTTGAGGGACTATGCCTACAATGAGCAGTTCTTC. This sequence joins TRBV5-4 and TRBJ2-1, with TRBD2 identical over 7 bases. Per the germline V gene, CDR1 is SGHNT and CDR2 is YYREEE (reference sequence). The CDR3 spans 15 residues. The ends lost 1 base at V and 2 bases at J; junction bases unmatched: 3.

The chain links TRBV15 to TRBJ2-1; TRBD1 matches at 8 bases. Unmatched junction bases numbered 14, after V lost 9 bases and J lost 10 bases. Germline V gene data show CDR1 as LNHNV and CDR2 as YYDKDF (reference sequence). The CDR3 runs 14 residues. Here the CDR3 DNA reads TGTGCCACTAACACCGGACAGGGAGTATGGGAGCAGTTCTTC. It specifies CATNTGQGVWEQFF.

The table lists this clone with a few counts. This chain uses TRBV4-1 with TRBJ2-7; 16 bases align to TRBD2. Germline V lookup: CDR1 MGHRA, CDR2 YSYEKL. CDR3 length: 18 residues. V lost 5 bases to trimming and J lost 4 bases; unmatched junction nucleotides: 11. The CDR3 DNA follows: TGCGCCAGCAGCAAGGGACTAGCGGGAGGGCTTGTCCCGTACGAGCAGTACTTC. This translates into CASSKGLAGGLVPYEQYF.

As regards this clone: A read error may account for a junction end that differs from germline. The gene calls are TRBV28 and TRBJ2-5; D is undetermined. The CDR3 spans 10 residues. The germline gives CDR1 MDHEN, CDR2 SYDVKM. The CDR3 DNA reads TGTGCCAGTAGTTTGGAGACCCAGTACTTC. It translates to CASSLETQYF.

This clone has more than one count but fewer than ten. The V gene is TRBV4-1, the J gene TRBJ2-1; TRBD1 is a possible D gene (7 bases). The CDR3 is 17 amino acids. Per germline, CDR1 MGHRA and CDR2 YSYEKL. Trimming shortened V by 0 bases and J by 7 bases, and 19 bases separated the two germline ends. This CDR3 reads CASSQDPTGMGGNEQFF. CDR3 sequence (DNA): TGCGCCAGCAGCCAAGACCCGACAGGGATGGGGGGAAATGAGCAGTTCTTC.

The rearrangement links TRBV19 to TRBJ2-1; D might be TRBD2 (6 bases). V was clipped by 3 bases and J by 0 bases, with 15 bases between them. Germline V gives CDR1 LNHDA, CDR2 SQIVND (reference sequence). CDR3 length equals 17 residues. CDR3 sequence reads: CASSIQLAMSSYNEQFF. The CDR3 nucleotides are TGTGCCAGTAGTATCCAACTAGCTATGAGCTCCTACAATGAGCAGTTCTTC.

The V gene is TRBV10-3, the J gene TRBJ2-3; D ambiguous. The ends were cut back, 4 bases at V and 5 bases at J, with 7 bases in the middle. Germline values: CDR1 ENHRY, CDR2 SYGVKD. This CDR3 has 12 amino acids. This CDR3 is CAISGRGDTQYF. CDR3 nucleotides: TGTGCCATCAGTGGGAGAGGAGATACGCAGTATTTT.

The chain carries TRBV28 and TRBJ1-2; D is uncertain. Trimming cost V 3 bases and J 0 bases, with 11 bases left between them. Germline V gene lookup returns CDR1 MDHEN and CDR2 SYDVKM. This CDR3 comprises 15 residues. CDR3: CASSLGYVSNYGYTF. As DNA, the CDR3 is TGTGCCAGCAGTTTGGGTTACGTCTCTAACTATGGCTACACCTTC.

This chain joins TRBV7-2 and TRBJ2-1, with 8 bases lining up with TRBD2. The V and J ends lost 5 bases and 8 bases, in that order; junction bases with no gene match: 11. Germline CDR1 reads SGHTA; CDR2 reads FQGNSA. The CDR3 loop spans 15 amino acids. The CDR3 DNA reads TGTGCCAGCAGCCCTGTACCATTTAGCGGGGATGAGCAGTTCTTC. The encoded protein is CASSPVPFSGDEQFF.

This sequence joins TRBV7-2 and TRBJ2-1; 12 bases agree with TRBD2. CDR1 and CDR2 (germline): SGHTA, FQGNSA. Losses at the gene ends were 0 bases for V and 1 base for J; bases not matched to a gene: 7. The CDR3 runs to 19 residues. The DNA of the CDR3 is TGTGCCAGCAGCTTAGCGACTAGCGGGAGTTGGGGGTCCTACAATGAGCAGTTCTTC. Amino acids: CASSLATSGSWGSYNEQFF.

The chain recombines TRBV2 with TRBJ2-5; 8 bases map to TRBD1. This CDR3 has 14 residues. J was trimmed by 4 bases and V by 3 bases; bases with no gene match: 4. Germline V gene lookup returns CDR1 SNHLY and CDR2 FYNNEI. The CDR3 DNA sequence: TGTGCCAGCAGTGAGGGCAGGGGGCGAGAGACCCAGTACTTC. As protein: CASSEGRGRETQYF.

The J gene is TRBJ2-2, the V gene TRBV7-2; no clear D gene. From germline, CDR1 is SGHTA and CDR2 FQGNSA. The CDR3 length is 14 residues. Trimming cost V 1 base and J 3 bases, with 6 bases left between them. The CDR3 region is CASSLVRYTGELFF. The CDR3 coding sequence is TGTGCCAGCAGCTTAGTCAGATACACCGGGGAGCTGTTTTTT.

In its sample, this clone was seen a few times. V is TRBV28 and J is TRBJ2-2; D is ambiguous. CDR3 length: 15 residues. Germline loops: CDR1 MDHEN, CDR2 SYDVKM. The V gene lost 2 bases and the J gene lost 2 bases, with 9 bases spanning the gap. The DNA of the CDR3 is TGTGCCAGCAGTTTAGTTGTCAGTAACACCGGGGAGCTGTTTTTT. Protein sequence: CASSLVVSNTGELFF.

CDR3 DNA sequence: TGCAGCGTTGAACTCAACGGGAGAGATACGCAGTATTTT. Residues: CSVELNGRDTQYF. The chain employs TRBV29-1 and TRBJ2-3; tentatively, D is TRBD2 (6 bases). The CDR3 has 13 residues. V lost 2 bases and J lost 5, with 11 bases in between. CDR1 SQVTM and CDR2 ANQGSEA come from the germline V gene.

This rearrangement joins TRBV10-3 to TRBJ1-1; D remains unclear. V gave up 4 bases and J gave up 3 bases, with 9 bases separating them. The CDR3 runs to 13 residues. Per the germline V gene, CDR1 is ENHRY and CDR2 is SYGVKD. CDR3 residues: CAISVSPDTEAFF. As DNA, the CDR3 is TGTGCCATCAGTGTCTCGCCGGACACTGAAGCTTTCTTT.